These T cell receptor beta chains were read from a single sample in a study of identical twins. TCRdb called the 5' RACE reads again in MiXCR, with one record for every CDR3 protein. The repertoire holds some 760,000 distinct CDR3 sequences, with approximately 18% as singletons. Another study also made use of these data, one on T cells expressing NK-cell markers.

Sequencing used PBMCs. The receptors originated from a young woman in good health. The CDR3 runs from the conserved cysteine through the conserved F or W. D genes are given only for firm matches. Size values are once, few and many counts, or a class for expanded clones, and some rows have none.

TRBV3-1	TRBJ2-1	NA	NA	TGTGCCAGCAGCAAGAGGACTACCATTTACAATGAGCAGTTCTTC	CASSKRTTIYNEQFF
TRBV12-3/TRBV12-4	TRBJ2-7	NA	few	TGTGCCAGCAACCTTGGTGGAGTGGGGTCCTACGAGCAGTACTTC	CASNLGGVGSYEQYF
TRBV12-3/TRBV12-4	TRBJ2-7	TRBD1	NA	TGTGCCAGCAGTTTCCCCTCCGGGACAGCAGGATACGAGCAGTACTTC	CASSFPSGTAGYEQYF
TRBV27	TRBJ1-5	NA	NA	TGTGCCAGCAGTTTATTGGGACAACATAGCAATCAGCCCCAGCATTTT	CASSLLGQHSNQPQHF
TRBV9	TRBJ2-6	NA	few	TGTGCCAGTGAGGCAGGGGCCAACGTCCTGACTTTC	CASEAGANVLTF
TRBV6-1	TRBJ1-2	NA	NA	TGTGCCAGCAGACCAACAAAATCAGGGGCCATTGGCTACACCTTC	CASRPTKSGAIGYTF
TRBV12-3/TRBV12-4	TRBJ2-3	TRBD2	NA	TGTGCCAGCAGTTTGGCACTAGCGTCTGAACGAGATACGCAGTATTTT	CASSLALASERDTQYF
TRBV18	TRBJ2-7	TRBD2	NA	TGTGCCAGCTCACTGGGACTAGCGGCTTCCTACGAGCAGTACTTC	CASSLGLAASYEQYF
TRBV5-1	TRBJ1-6	NA	NA	TGCGCCAGCAGTCAACCCGGGACGGGGAATTCACCCCTCCACTTT	CASSQPGTGNSPLHF
TRBV20-1	TRBJ2-3	TRBD2	NA	TGCAGTGCTAGACTAGCGGACACAGATACGCAGTATTTT	CSARLADTDTQYF
TRBV20-1	TRBJ2-1	NA	few	TGCAGTGCTAGCGTCCCCCTTATCAATGAGCAGTTCTTC	CSASVPLINEQFF
TRBV29-1	TRBJ2-3	TRBD2	NA	TGCAGCGTTATCTGGCTAGCGGGGGCACACACAGATACGCAGTATTTT	CSVIWLAGAHTDTQYF
TRBV6-5	TRBJ2-7	NA	NA	TGTGCCAGCACAAAGAAGGACGAGCAGTACTTC	CASTKKDEQYF
TRBV5-5	TRBJ2-7	NA	NA	TGTGCCAGCAGCCACGATGCCTCCTACGAGCAGTACTTC	CASSHDASYEQYF
TRBV5-1	TRBJ2-7	NA	NA	TGCGCCAGCAGCTTGGAACGCGGTACCTACGAGCAGTACTTC	CASSLERGTYEQYF
TRBV12-3/TRBV12-4	TRBJ1-1	NA	few	TGTGCCAGCCAGATGAACACTGAAGCTTTCTTT	CASQMNTEAFF
TRBV29-1	TRBJ2-1	NA	NA	TGCAGCGTTGCCGTTTCCTACAATGAGCAGTTCTTC	CSVAVSYNEQFF
TRBV6-1	TRBJ1-1	TRBD1	few	TGTGCCACCCCCCGCGGGGGACAGAGTACTGAACCCGAAGCTTTCTTT	CATPRGGQSTEPEAFF
TRBV6-5	TRBJ1-4	NA	NA	TGTGCCAGCCGAGGGTTTCGTGAAAAACTGTTTTTT	CASRGFREKLFF
TRBV6-5	TRBJ1-2	NA	NA	TGTGCCAGCAGTTACTCGTCAGGGACACCTAACTATGGCTACACCTTC	CASSYSSGTPNYGYTF
TRBV6-5	TRBJ1-6	NA	few	TGTGCCAGCAGTTACGGGCAGGGTACTTACAATTCACCCCTCCACTTT	CASSYGQGTYNSPLHF
TRBV6-5	TRBJ2-1	TRBD1	NA	TGTGCCAGCAGTTACTCGCAACAGGGGGTGTATGAGCAGTTCTTC	CASSYSQQGVYEQFF
TRBV10-3	TRBJ2-4	NA	NA	TGTGCCATCAGCTTGACTGGTCATCCCCAGTACTTC	CAISLTGHPQYF
TRBV6-2/TRBV6-3	TRBJ1-5	NA	few	TGTGCCAGCAGTTACGGGTCCCGGGGTAGCAATCAGCCCCAGCATTTT	CASSYGSRGSNQPQHF
TRBV20-1	TRBJ2-1	NA	NA	TGCAGTGCTAGACCCCTGATGGAAGGGGAGAACCAGTTCTTC	CSARPLMEGENQFF
TRBV12-5	TRBJ2-1	NA	few	TGTGCTAGTGGTTTGGTACAAACCGAGCAGTTCTTC	CASGLVQTEQFF
TRBV6-1	TRBJ2-3	TRBD2	few	TGTGCCAGCAGTGGGCGGGAGTCCCCAGATACGCAGTATTTT	CASSGRESPDTQYF
TRBV18	TRBJ2-1	NA	few	TGTGCCAGCTCACCGTGGCAGGCCTACAATGAGCAGTTCTTC	CASSPWQAYNEQFF
TRBV12-3/TRBV12-4	TRBJ2-5	NA	many	TGTGCCAGCAGTCCCTTCGAAGAGACCCAGTACTTC	CASSPFEETQYF
TRBV12-5	TRBJ2-3	TRBD2	NA	TGTGCTAGTGGCAGGAGCGGGAGTACAGATACGCAGTATTTT	CASGRSGSTDTQYF
TRBV12-3/TRBV12-4	TRBJ2-6	NA	NA	TGTGCCAGCAGTCCGTTAGGGGTTTCTGGGGCCAACGTCCTGACTTTC	CASSPLGVSGANVLTF
TRBV29-1	TRBJ1-2	TRBD1	NA	TGCAGCGTGCCTGGACAGGGCCAGGACTATGGCTACACCTTC	CSVPGQGQDYGYTF
TRBV5-1	TRBJ2-7	TRBD2	many	TGCGCCAGCAGCGCTACTAGCGCCTACGAGCAGTACTTC	CASSATSAYEQYF
TRBV3-1	TRBJ2-7	TRBD2	NA	TGTGCCAGCGGATCACACGATTGGACTAGCGGGAGTGGGGGGCAGTACTTC	CASGSHDWTSGSGGQYF
TRBV7-6	TRBJ2-5	TRBD2	NA	TGTGCCAGCAGCCCACCGTTGGGGTTCGGAGCGGGGGATGACGAGGAGACCCAGTACTTC	CASSPPLGFGAGDDEETQYF
TRBV4-3	TRBJ2-1	TRBD2	NA	TGCGCCAGCAGCCAAGTCCTAGCGGGTACCCCCTACAATGAGCAGTTCTTC	CASSQVLAGTPYNEQFF
TRBV29-1	TRBJ2-7	TRBD1	NA	TGCAGCGTTGACCGGACAGGGAAGAAGTACTTC	CSVDRTGKKYF
TRBV7-2	TRBJ2-3	NA	NA	TGTGCCAGCAGCTCGACGGCCTACGCGACCACAGATACGCAGTATTTT	CASSSTAYATTDTQYF
TRBV5-1	TRBJ2-1	TRBD2	NA	TGCGCCAGCAGCTTGGGTACTAGCGGGAGCTTGAACCGCTCCTACAATGAGCAGTTCTTC	CASSLGTSGSLNRSYNEQFF
TRBV5-6	TRBJ2-7	NA	NA	TGTGCCAGCAGCTGGGACGGACACTACGAGCAGTACTTC	CASSWDGHYEQYF
TRBV12-3/TRBV12-4	TRBJ2-3	TRBD2	few	TGTGCCAGCAGTTTAGCACGACTAGCGGGGCGGACTAGCACAGATACGCAGTATTTT	CASSLARLAGRTSTDTQYF
TRBV30	TRBJ2-5	TRBD1	NA	TGTGCCTGGAGTAGCGGGACAGGGTTTGAGACCCAGTACTTC	CAWSSGTGFETQYF
TRBV7-6	TRBJ2-7	NA	many	TGTGCCAGCAGCTCCGCTGCCAGCGGTAGCTCCTACGAGCAGTACTTC	CASSSAASGSSYEQYF
TRBV4-3	TRBJ2-2	NA	few	TGCGCCAGCAGCCAAAAAGGGCGGCTCAACACCGGGGAGCTGTTTTTT	CASSQKGRLNTGELFF
TRBV10-2	TRBJ2-7	TRBD1	NA	TGCGCCAGCACCTCCCTAGGCGGGACAGGGGGCTACGAGCAGTACTTC	CASTSLGGTGGYEQYF
TRBV10-3	TRBJ1-2	NA	few	TGTGCCATCAGTGAGTCGGACGAATACTATGGCTACACCTTC	CAISESDEYYGYTF